This T cell receptor (beta chain) originates from a study of T-cell reconstitution after alpha-beta-depleted transplantation in children. The germline gives CDR1 SGHVS, CDR2 FNYEAQ. V was clipped by 4 bases and J by 2 bases, with 22 bases between them. The CDR3 runs 18 residues. Construction of the TCRbeta library involved unique molecular identifiers. A single record per CDR3 protein comes from TCRdb applying MiXCR to the PCR reads. In the table there are a few hundred thousand distinct CDR3 sequences, less than 15% of which are singletons. This TCR derives from a human donor who donated a stem cell graft to a child with Fanconi anemia. This chain links TRBV7-6 with TRBJ2-3; TRBD1 or TRBD2 may be the D gene (6 bases each). Sequences were derived from PBMCs, sampled from the stem cell graft. As DNA, the CDR3 is TGTGCCAGCAGCTCACCCCTTGGTGGTTCGGGGGCCACAGATACGCAGTATTTT. Its translation is CASSSPLGGSGATDTQYF.